This TCR beta chain was identified during a study of blood T cell repertoires in COVID-19. About the research overall: Specimens from acute and convalescent COVID-19 originated in the United States, Italy and Spain.

Authors' data handling: Amplified reference gene primers provided the basis for estimating nucleated cell counts. TCRdb keeps only in-frame clones here, not all; method: immunoSEQ multiplex PCR. That table gives V, J and clone size, and the DNA gave D and trimming. The sample has 250,000 to 350,000 clones; roughly 89% are singletons. Germline CDR1 and CDR2: SGDLS and YYNGEE. V was clipped by 3 bases and J by 0 bases, with 4 bases between them. This CDR3 spans 13 amino acids. The sequenced sample consisted of PBMCs or T cells enriched from blood (not recorded which). The clonotype originates from a young woman who had recovered from COVID-19. This chain joins TRBV9 and TRBJ1-3; D remains unclear. CDR3: CASSANSGNTIYF. Written as DNA, the CDR3 is TGTGCCAGCAGCGCCAACTCTGGAAACACCATATATTTT.